This entry concerns a single T cell receptor (beta chain). These data come from a study of blood T cell repertoires in COVID-19. For the study at large: Samples came from the United States, Italy and Spain, spanning acute and convalescent COVID-19. In each case, the material was cDNA or gDNA derived from T cells, B-cell-depleted T cells, or PBMCs.

This CDR3 is 15 amino acids long. The germline gives CDR1 MNHEY, CDR2 SVGAGI. The V and J ends lost 6 bases and 3 bases, in that order; junction bases with no gene match: 10. Per the original methods: Estimation of nucleated cell counts relied on the amplification of reference gene primers. TCRdb keeps only in-frame clones here, not all; method: immunoSEQ multiplex PCR. The DNA gave D and trimming, while V, J and clone size come from that table. The repertoire includes about 150,000 clones, roughly 90% of them detected once, and approximately 3% sits in the top ten. The V and J genes are TRBV6-5 and TRBJ1-1; 7 bases map to TRBD1. The sequence was obtained from a man aged 55 to 70 with acute or convalescent COVID-19. The specimen sequenced was peripheral blood. This CDR3 reads CASRRPNRGDTEAFF. In DNA form, the CDR3 reads TGTGCCAGCAGAAGACCAAACAGGGGAGACACTGAAGCTTTCTTT.